The 13 T cell receptor beta chains given below trace back to one sample, sequenced in a study of cytomegalovirus exposure and HLA in healthy donors (TCRdb year 2017). Library creation used the immunoSEQ multiplex PCR assay. TCRdb carries this immuneACCESS record with in-frame sequences only. Its versions omit some clonotypes, under half of them owing to an unresolved V gene in the studies checked, with the rest unexplained. The sample data list 110,000 or so clones, and 86% of these were observed just once. In total, the top ten clones hold 4% to 6% of the sample. Sequencing used PBMCs. Receptors were obtained from a man between 18 and 29 years old in good health and CMV-seronegative.

This rearrangement joins TRBV25-1 to TRBJ1-1; the D gene is possibly TRBD1 (5 bases). Germline lookup yields CDR1 MGHDK and CDR2 SYGVNS. The CDR3 spans 13 residues. Trimming left V 6 bases short and J 2 bases short, with 10 bases between. In DNA form, the CDR3 reads TGTGCCAGCAGGTCGACAGCCAACACTGAAGCTTTCTTT. This sequence encodes CASRSTANTEAFF.

This chain uses TRBV5-6 with TRBJ1-1; D is possibly TRBD1 (5 bases). Germline CDR1 SGHDT, CDR2 YYEEEE. Trimming removed 1 base from V and 5 bases from J, with 9 bases in between. CDR3 length: 13 residues. CDR3 nucleotide sequence: TGTGCCAGCAGCTTGCAGGGAGGGACTGAAGCTTTCTTT. It encodes CASSLQGGTEAFF.

The chain employs TRBV4-2 and TRBJ2-7; the D gene is possibly TRBD2 (5 bases). V lost 4 bases and J 7 bases, leaving 14 bases between the germline ends. This CDR3 contains 13 residues. In germline, CDR1 is LGHNA, CDR2 YNFKEQ. The CDR3 DNA reads as TGTGCCAGCAGCCGAGGATCAACGGGGGAGCAGTACTTC. Its translation: CASSRGSTGEQYF.

The V call is TRBV7-8, the J call TRBJ1-5; D is ambiguous. Germline CDR1 is SGHVS and CDR2 is FQNEAQ. This CDR3 spans 17 amino acids. V gave up 2 bases and J gave up 0 bases, with 14 bases separating them. This CDR3 reads CASSLLRVTNSNQPQHF. In DNA, the CDR3 is TGTGCCAGCAGCTTACTTCGGGTCACCAATAGCAATCAGCCCCAGCATTTT.

Points on this clone: In the same sample, other DNA sequences code for this CDR3. V is TRBV6-6 and J is TRBJ1-2; TRBD1 aligns across 9 bases. The germline V gene has CDR1 MNHNY and CDR2 SVGAGI (reference sequence). The CDR3 is 14 amino acids. The V segment lost 1 base and the J segment 5 bases; nucleotides outside the gene matches: 2. In DNA form, the CDR3 reads TGTGCCAGCAGTTACTTGGGACAGGGTTATGGCTACACCTTC. This codes for CASSYLGQGYGYTF.

This clone was seen only a few times. The chain couples TRBV14 to TRBJ2-5; D is unresolved. The CDR3 is 12 residues long. V was shortened by 4 bases and J by 5 bases, with 8 bases between the two germline ends. Germline-derived CDR1 and CDR2 are SGHDN and FVKESK. This CDR3 reads CASSPLGETQYF. DNA for the CDR3: TGTGCCAGCAGCCCCCTTGGCGAGACCCAGTACTTC.

This rearrangement joins TRBV30 to TRBJ1-2; tentatively, D is TRBD1 (6 bases). The CDR3 contains 13 residues. Trimming cost V 5 bases and J 3 bases, with 13 bases left between them. Per the germline V gene, CDR1 is GTSNPN and CDR2 is SVGIG (reference sequence). CDR3 sequence reads: CAWVPGADYGYTF. As DNA, the CDR3 is TGTGCCTGGGTTCCAGGGGCTGACTATGGCTACACCTTC.

This clone has a handful of counts. The rearrangement joins TRBV14 to TRBJ2-7; tentative D call: TRBD2 (6 bases). The CDR3 runs to 11 residues. Trimming left V 10 bases short and J 3 bases short, with 10 bases between. The germline V gene has CDR1 SGHDN and CDR2 FVKESK. CDR3 sequence reads: CANAGGYEQYF. CDR3 bases: TGTGCCAACGCCGGGGGCTACGAGCAGTACTTC.

V and J are TRBV5-6 and TRBJ2-7; the match to TRBD1 covers 11 bases. Germline CDR1 reads SGHDT; CDR2 reads YYEEEE. The ends lost 0 bases at V and 1 base at J; junction bases unmatched: 3. This CDR3 has 16 amino acids. CDR3 residues: CASSLAGTGGSYEQYF. As DNA, the CDR3 is TGTGCCAGCAGCTTGGCCGGGACAGGGGGGTCCTACGAGCAGTACTTC.

This clone was seen a single time. This rearrangement joins TRBV7-6 to TRBJ1-4; possible D gene TRBD1, 6 bases. The germline gives CDR1 SGHVS, CDR2 FNYEAQ. The CDR3 extends over 15 amino acids. V was shortened by 5 bases and J by 7 bases, with 17 bases between the two germline ends. The CDR3 sequence: CASSLGGGVGEKLFF. CDR3 nucleotide sequence: TGTGCCAGCAGCCTTGGTGGGGGCGTAGGTGAAAAACTGTTTTTT.

This chain joins TRBV7-2 and TRBJ2-5; D is perhaps TRBD2 (7 bases). Trimming removed 1 base at V and 7 bases at J, with 25 bases between. Germline V gives CDR1 SGHTA, CDR2 FQGNSA. This CDR3 region has 18 residues. CDR3 bases: TGTGCCAGCAGCTTAGAGGAAAGAGGTCGGGGGGCACTCGGGACCCAGTACTTC. Translation gives CASSLEERGRGALGTQYF.

This sequence joins TRBV11-2 and TRBJ2-7; maybe TRBD2 (6 bases). CDR1 SGHAT and CDR2 FQNNGV come from the germline V gene. CDR3 size: 15 residues. Trimming took 3 bases from V and 4 from J, leaving 16 bases between them. The CDR3 sequence is CASSFGTGERYEQYF. DNA of the CDR3: TGTGCCAGCAGCTTTGGTACGGGGGAGAGGTACGAGCAGTACTTC.

The chain uses TRBV15 and TRBJ2-1; 14 nucleotides match TRBD2. CDR1 and CDR2 from the germline V gene are LNHNV and YYDKDF (reference sequence). This CDR3 region has 18 residues. With V trimmed by 4 bases and J by 5 bases, 10 bases remained unmatched. CDR3 protein: CATSTGTSGSIGDNEQFF. DNA for the CDR3: TGTGCCACCAGCACTGGGACTAGCGGGAGCATCGGAGACAATGAGCAGTTCTTC. The variable domain in full, with the rest retrieved from reference TRBV15 and TRBJ2-1, is DAMVIQNPRYQVTQFGKPVTLSCSQTLNHNVMYWYQQKSSQAPKLLFHYYDKDFNNEADTPDNFQSRRPNTSFCFLDIRSPGLGDTAMYLCATSTGTSGSIGDNEQFFGPGTRLTVL.